This TCR beta chain appears in the sequencing data of a study of blood T cell repertoires in COVID-19. About the study: Samples of COVID-19 (acute and convalescent) were obtained from the United States, Italy and Spain. In each case, the material was cDNA or gDNA derived from T cells, B-cell-depleted T cells, or PBMCs.

This clone was recorded only once. Sequencing used immunoSEQ multiplex PCR; TCRdb keeps in-frame clones, though not all of them. The profile shows about 200,000 clones, 85% to 90% of them singletons. This clonotype originated in a man in his sixties with acute or convalescent COVID-19. Sequenced sample: peripheral blood.

CDR3 in DNA: TGTGCCAGCAGCTATACGGACAGGCCAGCTAACTATGGCTACACCTTC. As protein: CASSYTDRPANYGYTF. The chain employs TRBV9 and TRBJ1-2, with TRBD1 matching 7 bases. The CDR3 runs to 16 residues. V was clipped by 4 bases and J by 0 bases; unmatched bases: 9. Germline CDR1 reads SGDLS; CDR2 reads YYNGEE.